This T cell receptor (beta chain) derives from a study of neurological immune-mediated disorders. Points on this clonotype: The antigen remains undetermined.

CDR1 and CDR2 (germline): SGHRS, YFSETQ. V lost 0 bases and J lost 2, with 9 bases in between. The CDR3 has 15 residues. Notes on the study in general: TCR clonal expansion peaked in HTLV-1-associated myelopathy patients and was lowest in multiple sclerosis patients. There were no CDR3 amino acid sequences shared by expanded clones across subjects, a result suggesting private repertoires in all groups.

5'RACE employing 10-nucleotide random UMIs yielded the cDNA. Every sequencing run produced over 180 million TCR-beta sequences, and the sequences from any one run covered 15-18 subjects. Each CDR3 protein is one row after TCRdb ran MiXCR on the 5' RACE reads. The sample includes tens of thousands of distinct CDR3 sequences, less than 15% of them seen just once. As to time point: longitudinal time-point 2. This clonotype originated in a female donor with HTLV-1-associated myelopathy (HAM/TSP). This chain connects TRBV5-1 to TRBJ2-1; D uncertain. The sample taken for sequencing was PBMCs. In nucleotides, the CDR3 is TGCGCCAGCAGCTTGGAGTTCGGAGCCTACAATGAGCAGTTCTTC. It is translated as CASSLEFGAYNEQFF.